Listed below are T cell receptor beta chains from one sample, sequenced in a study of blood T cell repertoires in COVID-19. TCRdb's table, derived via immunoSEQ multiplex PCR, lists solely in-frame clones and lacks some. The data contain approximately 170,000 clones, about 85% of them seen just once; the ten biggest clones take up about 1.2%. Sample: peripheral blood. The receptors stem from a man aged 55 to 70 who had recovered from COVID-19. Each CDR3 is given with its conserved first and last residue. D genes are given only for firm matches. Where a row states a size, it is once, few, many or the class of an expanded clone; other rows omit it.

abundance	v_gene	j_gene	d_gene	CDR3nt	CDR3aa
.	TRBV7-2	TRBJ1-4	.	TGTGCCAGCAGCTTACAGGGTGTGGGGGAAAAACTGTTTTTT	CASSLQGVGEKLFF
few	TRBV3-1/TRBV3-2	TRBJ2-7	.	TGTGCCAGCAGCCACCGGACGGGACTCTACGAGCAGTACTTC	CASSHRTGLYEQYF
.	TRBV7-3	TRBJ2-2	.	TGTGCCAGCAGCCGGAGGGTGAACACCGGGGAGCTGTTTTTT	CASSRRVNTGELFF
.	TRBV7-2	TRBJ2-3	.	TGTGCCAGCAGGCTTAGTGTTTCAGATACGCAGTATTTT	CASRLSVSDTQYF
.	TRBV19	TRBJ2-7	.	TGTGCCAGTAGTCGGGGTAGCGACTCCTACGAGCAGTACTTC	CASSRGSDSYEQYF
.	TRBV6-5	TRBJ1-3	.	TGTGCCAGCAGTTTCGACTTCAGCTCTGGAAACACCATATATTTT	CASSFDFSSGNTIYF
.	TRBV13	TRBJ1-4	.	TGTGCCAGCAGCTTAGGCCCGCGGGTGAATGAAAAACTGTTTTTT	CASSLGPRVNEKLFF
.	TRBV5-1	TRBJ2-7	.	TGCGCCAGCAGCTTGGATTTTAGTTCGTCCTACGAGCAGTACTTC	CASSLDFSSSYEQYF
.	TRBV6-5	TRBJ1-2	TRBD1	TGTGCCAGCAGTTACCTGAGGACAGGGGGTGGCTATGGCTACACCTTC	CASSYLRTGGGYGYTF
few	TRBV9	TRBJ1-2	.	TGTGCCAGCAGCGTAGTGGCGGTTACTAACTATGGCTACACCTTC	CASSVVAVTNYGYTF
.	TRBV5-1	TRBJ1-5	TRBD1	TGCGCCAGCAGCCCAGGGACAGGGGAGCGTCAGCCCCAGCATTTT	CASSPGTGERQPQHF
.	TRBV9	TRBJ2-5	TRBD2	TGTGCCAGCAGCGTAAATGCGGGGGGGCGCGAGACCCAGTACTTC	CASSVNAGGRETQYF
.	TRBV6-5	TRBJ2-5	.	TGTGCCAACCGCTATTTTCAAGAGACCCAGTACTTC	CANRYFQETQYF
.	TRBV19	TRBJ2-3	TRBD1	TGTGCCAGTAGGGGACAGTCCACAGATACGCAGTATTTT	CASRGQSTDTQYF
.	TRBV3-1/TRBV3-2	TRBJ2-6	.	TGTGCCAGCAGCCTGGGAACCGACAGGCCCTCTGGGGCCAACGTCCTGACTTTC	CASSLGTDRPSGANVLTF
.	TRBV19	TRBJ1-2	.	TGTGCCAGTAGTACCATGACAGCGCCTAACTATGGCTACACCTTC	CASSTMTAPNYGYTF
.	TRBV6-4	TRBJ1-2	.	TGTGCCAGCAGTGACTCGCCGGGGGGTTATGGCTACACCTTC	CASSDSPGGYGYTF
.	TRBV5-4	TRBJ2-2	TRBD2	TGTGCCAGCAGCCCTAGCGGGGGTTCTAACACCGGGGAGCTGTTTTTT	CASSPSGGSNTGELFF